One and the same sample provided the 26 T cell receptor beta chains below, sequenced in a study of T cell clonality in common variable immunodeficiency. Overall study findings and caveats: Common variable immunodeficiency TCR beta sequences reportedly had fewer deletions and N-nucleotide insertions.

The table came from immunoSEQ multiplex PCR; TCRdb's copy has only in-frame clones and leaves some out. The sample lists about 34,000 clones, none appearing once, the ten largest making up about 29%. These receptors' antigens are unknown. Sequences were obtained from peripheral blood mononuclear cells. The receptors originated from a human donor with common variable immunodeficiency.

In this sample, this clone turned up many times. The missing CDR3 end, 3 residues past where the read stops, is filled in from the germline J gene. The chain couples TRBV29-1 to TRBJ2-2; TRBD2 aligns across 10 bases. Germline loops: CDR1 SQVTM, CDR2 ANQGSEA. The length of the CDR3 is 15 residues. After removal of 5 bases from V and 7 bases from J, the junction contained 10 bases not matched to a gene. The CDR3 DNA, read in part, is TGCAGCGTTCCCTCTAGCGGGAGTGTGAACGGGGAG. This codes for CSVPSSGSVNGE. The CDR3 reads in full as CSVPSSGSVNGELFF.

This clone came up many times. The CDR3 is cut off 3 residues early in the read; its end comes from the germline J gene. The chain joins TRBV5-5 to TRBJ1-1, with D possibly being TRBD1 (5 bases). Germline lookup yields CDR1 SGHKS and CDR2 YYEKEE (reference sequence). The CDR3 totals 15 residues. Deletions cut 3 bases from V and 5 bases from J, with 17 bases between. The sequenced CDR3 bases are TGTGCCAGCAGCTCTCGTTTCTCTGGGGGGACTGAA. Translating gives CASSSRFSGGTE. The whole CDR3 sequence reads CASSSRFSGGTEAFF.

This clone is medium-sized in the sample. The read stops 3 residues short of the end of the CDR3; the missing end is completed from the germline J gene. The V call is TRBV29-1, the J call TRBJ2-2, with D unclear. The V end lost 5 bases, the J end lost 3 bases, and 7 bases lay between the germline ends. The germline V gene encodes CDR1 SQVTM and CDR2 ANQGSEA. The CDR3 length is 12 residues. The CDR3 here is CSVPEYTGELFF. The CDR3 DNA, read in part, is TGCAGCGTTCCAGAATACACCGGGGAG.

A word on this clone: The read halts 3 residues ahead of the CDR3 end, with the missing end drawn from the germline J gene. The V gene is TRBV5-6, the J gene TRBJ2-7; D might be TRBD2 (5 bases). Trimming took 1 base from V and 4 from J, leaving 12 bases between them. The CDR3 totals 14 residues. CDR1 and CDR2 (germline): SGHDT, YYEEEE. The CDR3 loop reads CASSLWSSMYEQYF. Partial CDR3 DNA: TGTGCCAGCAGCTTGTGGTCTAGCATGTACGAG. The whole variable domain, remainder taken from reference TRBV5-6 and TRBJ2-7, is DAGVTQSPTHLIKTRGQQVTLRCSPKSGHDTVSWYQQALGQGPQFIFQYYEEEERQRGNFPDRFSGHQFPNYSSELNVNALLLGDSALYLCASSLWSSMYEQYFGPGTRLTVT.

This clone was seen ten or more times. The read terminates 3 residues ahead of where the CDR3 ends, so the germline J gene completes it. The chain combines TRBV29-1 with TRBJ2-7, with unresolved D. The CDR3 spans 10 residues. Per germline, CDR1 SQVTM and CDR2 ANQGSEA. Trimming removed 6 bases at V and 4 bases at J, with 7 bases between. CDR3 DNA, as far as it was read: TGCAGCGTCTTATTTTACGAG. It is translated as CSVLFYE. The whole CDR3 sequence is CSVLFYEQYF.

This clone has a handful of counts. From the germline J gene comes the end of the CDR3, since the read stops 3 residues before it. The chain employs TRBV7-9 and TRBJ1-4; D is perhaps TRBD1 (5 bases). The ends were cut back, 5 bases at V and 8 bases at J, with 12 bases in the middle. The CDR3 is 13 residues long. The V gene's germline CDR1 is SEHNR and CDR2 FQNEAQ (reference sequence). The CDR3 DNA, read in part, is TGTGCCAGCAGCACAAGGGGAGCCGAAAAA. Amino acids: CASSTRGAEK. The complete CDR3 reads CASSTRGAEKLFF.

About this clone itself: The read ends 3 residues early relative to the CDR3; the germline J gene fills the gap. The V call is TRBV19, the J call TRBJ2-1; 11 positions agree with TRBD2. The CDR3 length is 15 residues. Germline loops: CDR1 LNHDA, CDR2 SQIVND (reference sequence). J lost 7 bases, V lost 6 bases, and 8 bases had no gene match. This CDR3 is CASSLPTSGSNEQFF. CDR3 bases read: TGTGCCAGTAGCCTCCCAACTAGCGGGAGTAATGAG.

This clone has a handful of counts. The covered CDR3 bases are TGTGCCAGCAGCTTAGTTCCGGACTCCGGGGCCTACGAG. Residues: CASSLVPDSGAYE. The entire CDR3 is CASSLVPDSGAYEQYF. V gene TRBV7-8 combines with J gene TRBJ2-7; D possibly corresponds to TRBD2 (5 bases). The DNA ends 3 residues before the CDR3 does, and the rest of the CDR3 is filled in from the germline J gene. This CDR3 contains 16 residues. Germline lookup yields CDR1 SGHVS and CDR2 FQNEAQ. V was cut by 1 base and J by 2 bases, with 15 bases left in between.

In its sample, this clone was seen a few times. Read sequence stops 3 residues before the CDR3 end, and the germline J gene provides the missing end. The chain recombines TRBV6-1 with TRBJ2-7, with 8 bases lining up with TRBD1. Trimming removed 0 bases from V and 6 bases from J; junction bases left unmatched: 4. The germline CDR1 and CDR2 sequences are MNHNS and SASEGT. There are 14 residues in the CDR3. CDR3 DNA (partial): TGTGCCAGCAGTGAAGCGGGACAGGTTGCCGAG. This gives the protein CASSEAGQVAE. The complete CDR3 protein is CASSEAGQVAEQYF.

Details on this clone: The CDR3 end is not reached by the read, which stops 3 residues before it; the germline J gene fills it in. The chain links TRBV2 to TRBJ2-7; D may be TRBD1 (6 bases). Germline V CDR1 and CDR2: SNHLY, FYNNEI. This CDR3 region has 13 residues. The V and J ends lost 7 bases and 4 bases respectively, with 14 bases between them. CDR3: CASKRTVDYEQYF. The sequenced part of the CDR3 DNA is TGTGCCAGCAAGCGGACAGTCGATTACGAG.

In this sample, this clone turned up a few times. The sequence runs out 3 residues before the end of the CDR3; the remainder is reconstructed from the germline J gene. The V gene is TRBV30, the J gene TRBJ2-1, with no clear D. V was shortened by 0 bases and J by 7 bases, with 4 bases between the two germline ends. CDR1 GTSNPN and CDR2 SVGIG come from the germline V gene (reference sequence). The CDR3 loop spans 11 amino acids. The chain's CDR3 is CAWSVRNEQFF. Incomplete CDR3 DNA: TGTGCCTGGAGTGTACGGAATGAG.

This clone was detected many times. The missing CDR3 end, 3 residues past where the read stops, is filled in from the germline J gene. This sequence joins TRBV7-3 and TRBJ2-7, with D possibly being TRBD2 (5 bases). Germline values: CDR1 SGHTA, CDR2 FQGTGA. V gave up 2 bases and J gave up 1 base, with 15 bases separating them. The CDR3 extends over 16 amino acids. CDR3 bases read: TGTGCCAGCAGCTTAGGCGGGTACGGCTGGTCCTACGAG. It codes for CASSLGGYGWSYE. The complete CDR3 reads CASSLGGYGWSYEQYF.

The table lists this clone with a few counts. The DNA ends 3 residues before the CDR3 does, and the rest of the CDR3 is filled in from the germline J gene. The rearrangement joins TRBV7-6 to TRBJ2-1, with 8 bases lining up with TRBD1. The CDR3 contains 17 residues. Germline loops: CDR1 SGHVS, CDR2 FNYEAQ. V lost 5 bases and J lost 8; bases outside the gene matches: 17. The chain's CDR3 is CASSDDYVQGAGDEQFF. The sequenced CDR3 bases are TGTGCCAGCAGCGACGACTACGTTCAGGGGGCAGGCGATGAG.

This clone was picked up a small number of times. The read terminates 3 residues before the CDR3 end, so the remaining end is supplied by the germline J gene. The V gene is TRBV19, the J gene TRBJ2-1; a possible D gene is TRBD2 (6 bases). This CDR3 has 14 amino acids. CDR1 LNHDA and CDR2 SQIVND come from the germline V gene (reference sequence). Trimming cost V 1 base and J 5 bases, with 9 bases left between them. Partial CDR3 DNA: TGTGCCAGTAGTATAGGAACTAGCCACAATGAG. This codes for CASSIGTSHNE. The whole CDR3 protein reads CASSIGTSHNEQFF. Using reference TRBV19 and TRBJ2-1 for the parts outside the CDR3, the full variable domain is DGGITQSPKYLFRKEGQNVTLSCEQNLNHDAMYWYRQDPGQGLRLIYYSQIVNDFQKGDIAEGYSVSREKKESFPLTVTSAQKNPTAFYLCASSIGTSHNEQFFGPGTRLTVL.

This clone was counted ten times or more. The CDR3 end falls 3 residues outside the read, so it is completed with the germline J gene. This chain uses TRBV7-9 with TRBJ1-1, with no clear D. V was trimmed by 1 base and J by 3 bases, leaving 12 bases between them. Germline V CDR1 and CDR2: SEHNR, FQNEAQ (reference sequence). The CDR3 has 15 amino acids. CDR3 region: CASSLVSGGDTEAFF. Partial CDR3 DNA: TGTGCCAGCAGCTTAGTGTCAGGCGGGGACACTGAA.

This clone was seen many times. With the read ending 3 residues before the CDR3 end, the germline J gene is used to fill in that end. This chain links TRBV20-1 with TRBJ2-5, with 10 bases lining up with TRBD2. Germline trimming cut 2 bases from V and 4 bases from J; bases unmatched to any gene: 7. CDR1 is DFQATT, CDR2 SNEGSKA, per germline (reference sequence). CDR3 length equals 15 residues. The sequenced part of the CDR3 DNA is TGCAGTGCTAGACCACTAGCGGGGTGGGGAGAGACC. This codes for CSARPLAGWGET. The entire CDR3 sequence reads CSARPLAGWGETQYF.

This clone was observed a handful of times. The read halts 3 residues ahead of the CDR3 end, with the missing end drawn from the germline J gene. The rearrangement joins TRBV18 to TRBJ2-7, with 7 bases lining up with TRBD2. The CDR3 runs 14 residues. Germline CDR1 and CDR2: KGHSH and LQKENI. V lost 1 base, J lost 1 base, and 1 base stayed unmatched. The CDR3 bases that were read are TGTGCCAGCTCACCACTGGGGGGGTCCTACGAG. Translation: CASSPLGGSYE. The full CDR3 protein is CASSPLGGSYEQYF.

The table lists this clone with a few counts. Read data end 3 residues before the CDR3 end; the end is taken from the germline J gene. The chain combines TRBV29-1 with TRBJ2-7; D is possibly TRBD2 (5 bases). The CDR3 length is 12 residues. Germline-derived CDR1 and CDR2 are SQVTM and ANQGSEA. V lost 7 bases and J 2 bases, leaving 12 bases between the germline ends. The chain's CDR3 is CSASSGTYEQYF. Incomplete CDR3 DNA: TGCAGCGCTAGCTCAGGCACCTACGAG.

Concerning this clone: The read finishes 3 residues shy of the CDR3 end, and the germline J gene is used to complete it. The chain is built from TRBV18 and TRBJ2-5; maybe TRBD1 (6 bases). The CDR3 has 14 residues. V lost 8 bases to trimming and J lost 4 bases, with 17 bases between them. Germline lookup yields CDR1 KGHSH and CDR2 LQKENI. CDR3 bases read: TGTGCCAGCCACTGGCAGGGGAGTGGAGAGACC. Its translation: CASHWQGSGET. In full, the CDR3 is CASHWQGSGETQYF.

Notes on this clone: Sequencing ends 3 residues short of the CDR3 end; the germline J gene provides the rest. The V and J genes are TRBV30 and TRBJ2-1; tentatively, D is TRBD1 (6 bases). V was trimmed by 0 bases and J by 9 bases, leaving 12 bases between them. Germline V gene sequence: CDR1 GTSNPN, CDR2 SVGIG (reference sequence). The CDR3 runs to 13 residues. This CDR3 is CAWSVRGTTEQFF. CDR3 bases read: TGTGCCTGGAGTGTACGAGGGACAACTGAG.

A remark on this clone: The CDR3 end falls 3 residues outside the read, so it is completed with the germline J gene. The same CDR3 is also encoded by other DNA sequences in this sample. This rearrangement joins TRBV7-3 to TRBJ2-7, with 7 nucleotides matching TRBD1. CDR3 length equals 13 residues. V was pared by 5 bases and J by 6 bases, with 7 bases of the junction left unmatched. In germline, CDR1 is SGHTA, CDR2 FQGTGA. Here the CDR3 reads CASSTQGTGEQYF. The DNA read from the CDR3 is TGTGCCAGCAGCACACAGGGGACGGGCGAG.

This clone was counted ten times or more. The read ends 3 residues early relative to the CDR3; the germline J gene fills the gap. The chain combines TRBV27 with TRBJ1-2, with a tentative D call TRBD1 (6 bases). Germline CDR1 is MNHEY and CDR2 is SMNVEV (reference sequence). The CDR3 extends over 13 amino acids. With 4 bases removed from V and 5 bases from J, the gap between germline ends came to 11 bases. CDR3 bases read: TGTGCCAGCAGTTCGAACAGGGAGTATGGC. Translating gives CASSSNREYG. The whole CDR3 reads CASSSNREYGYTF.

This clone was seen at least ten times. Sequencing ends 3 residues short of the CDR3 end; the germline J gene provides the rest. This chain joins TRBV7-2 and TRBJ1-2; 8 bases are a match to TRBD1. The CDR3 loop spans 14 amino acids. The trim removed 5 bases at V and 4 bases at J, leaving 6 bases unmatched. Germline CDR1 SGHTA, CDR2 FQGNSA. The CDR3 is CASSADRGSYGYTF. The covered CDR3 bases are TGTGCCAGCAGCGCAGACAGGGGTTCCTATGGC.

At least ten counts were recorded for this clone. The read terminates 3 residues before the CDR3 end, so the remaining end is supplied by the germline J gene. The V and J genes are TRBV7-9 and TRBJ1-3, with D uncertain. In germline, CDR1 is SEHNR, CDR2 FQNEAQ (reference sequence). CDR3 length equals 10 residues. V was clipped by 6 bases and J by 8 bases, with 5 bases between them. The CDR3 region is CASRRDTIYF. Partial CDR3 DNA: TGTGCCAGCAGAAGGGACACC.

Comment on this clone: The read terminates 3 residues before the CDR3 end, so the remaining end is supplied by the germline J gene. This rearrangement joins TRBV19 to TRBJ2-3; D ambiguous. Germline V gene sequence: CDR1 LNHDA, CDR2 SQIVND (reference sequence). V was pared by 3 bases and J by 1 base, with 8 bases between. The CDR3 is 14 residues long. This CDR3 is CASSISVRTDTQYF. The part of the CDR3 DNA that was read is TGTGCCAGTAGTATCTCGGTTCGCACAGATACG. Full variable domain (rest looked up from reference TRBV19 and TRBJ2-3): DGGITQSPKYLFRKEGQNVTLSCEQNLNHDAMYWYRQDPGQGLRLIYYSQIVNDFQKGDIAEGYSVSREKKESFPLTVTSAQKNPTAFYLCASSISVRTDTQYFGPGTRLTVL.

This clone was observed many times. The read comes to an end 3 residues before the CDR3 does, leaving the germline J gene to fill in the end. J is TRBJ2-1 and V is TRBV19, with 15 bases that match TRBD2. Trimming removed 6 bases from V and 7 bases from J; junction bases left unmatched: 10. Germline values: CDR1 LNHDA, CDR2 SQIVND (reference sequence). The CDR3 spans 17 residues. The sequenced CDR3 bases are TGTGCCAGTAGCTACGGACTAGCGGGAGGGCCTGTTAATGAG. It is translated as CASSYGLAGGPVNE. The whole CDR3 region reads CASSYGLAGGPVNEQFF.